This T cell receptor beta chain is from a study of vaccination effects on CD4 cells after COVID-19. Study-wide context: Before any sequencing was done, the ViraFEST assay used viral peptide pools to expand antigen-specific CD4+ T cells. The median interval between the second dose and post-vaccine sampling was 72 days. General observations from the study: Early post-infection timepoints were missing from the study, which also had few convalescent patients.

CD4+ T cells were isolated after 10 days of culture. Each person got two doses of an mRNA SARS-CoV-2 vaccine, BNT162b2 or mRNA-1273. No vaccinee had earlier SARS-CoV-2 infection, and nucleocapsid antibodies were negative. Note on this clone: Its matching antigen is unknown.

The assay was immunoSEQ multiplex PCR, and TCRdb's table has in-frame clones only and misses some. The sample has about 57,000 clones, around 73% seen once; the top ten hold 3.5% to 5.5%. This CDR3 is 15 amino acids long. Germline CDR1 SGHDT, CDR2 YYEEEE. V shed 0 bases and J 4 bases; nucleotides not matched to a gene: 4. Sequenced material: CD4+ T cells from PBMCs cultured without peptide, taken after COVID-19 vaccination. This rearrangement joins TRBV5-6 to TRBJ1-1; 9 bases line up with TRBD1. This TCR was sampled from a human donor who received a COVID-19 vaccine. The CDR3 DNA reads TGTGCCAGCAGCTTGGGAGGACAGGGGAGCACTGAAGCTTTCTTT. Its protein is CASSLGGQGSTEAFF.